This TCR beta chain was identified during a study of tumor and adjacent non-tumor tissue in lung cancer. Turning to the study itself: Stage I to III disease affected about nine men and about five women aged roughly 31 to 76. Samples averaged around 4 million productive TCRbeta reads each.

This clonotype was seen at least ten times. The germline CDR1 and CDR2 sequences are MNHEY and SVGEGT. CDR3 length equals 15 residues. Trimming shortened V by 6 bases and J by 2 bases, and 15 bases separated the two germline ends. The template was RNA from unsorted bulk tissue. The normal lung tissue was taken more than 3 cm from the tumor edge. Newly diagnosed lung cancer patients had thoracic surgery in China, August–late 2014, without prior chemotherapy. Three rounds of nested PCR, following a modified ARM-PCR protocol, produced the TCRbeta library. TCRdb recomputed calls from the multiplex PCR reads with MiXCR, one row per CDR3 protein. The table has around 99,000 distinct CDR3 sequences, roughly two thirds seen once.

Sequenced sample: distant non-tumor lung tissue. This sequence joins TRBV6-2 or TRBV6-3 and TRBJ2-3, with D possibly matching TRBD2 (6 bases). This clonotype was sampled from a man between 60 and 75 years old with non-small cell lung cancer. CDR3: CASSRTGLNTDTQYF. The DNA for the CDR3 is TGTGCCAGCAGCCGCACGGGACTCAACACAGATACGCAGTATTTT.